This TCR beta chain was recovered during a study of OX40 agonist ivuxolimab in advanced cancers. General study findings and limits: Fewer expanded clones were found on average in CD4+ than in CD8+ T cells.

Generated by immunoSEQ multiplex PCR, the TCRdb table keeps only in-frame clones and is missing some. The profile shows 60,000 or so clones, 84% of them singletons. V was shortened by 4 bases and J by 8 bases, with 17 bases between the two germline ends. CDR3 length equals 14 residues. CDR1 is GTSNPN and CDR2 is SVGIG in the germline V gene (reference sequence). On this clone: The antigen remains undetermined.

The sequences come from CD4+ or CD8+ T cells sorted from blood, collected in a trial of the OX40 agonist ivuxolimab. The chain uses TRBV30 and TRBJ1-4; D remains unclear. The TCR sequence derives from an adult with an advanced solid tumor such as melanoma, head and neck, liver or kidney cancer. This CDR3 is CAWNPTRLGEKLFF. The CDR3 DNA sequence: TGTGCCTGGAACCCCACCAGACTAGGGGAAAAACTGTTTTTT.